This T cell receptor (beta chain) was captured in a study of blood T cells in healthy people across ages. Regarding the study as a whole: As age increased, TCR beta diversity per million T cells fell in a roughly linear fashion.

V lost 3 bases and J 7 bases, leaving 16 bases between the germline ends. Per the germline V gene, CDR1 is DFQATT and CDR2 is SNEGSKA (reference sequence). The CDR3 loop spans 13 amino acids. This clonotype came up a few times. The antigen remains unidentified. Next came a second PCR, run for about 7 to 12 cycles, which used a sample-barcoded 5' primer along with a J-beta primer mix. TCRdb re-analysed the 5' RACE reads in MiXCR, keeping a single row per CDR3 protein. The sample includes over 450,000 distinct CDR3 sequences, less than 25% of them seen just once. Staff drew approximately 9.7 milliliters of peripheral blood from each donor. These data were likewise used in another study, on T cells of mothers and their children.

V usage is TRBV20-1 and J usage is TRBJ2-7; weak D call: TRBD2 (6 bases). The sample comprised blood. This clonotype was sampled from a boy under 18 in good health. The CDR3 reads CSASGDSATEQYF. The CDR3 DNA follows: TGCAGTGCTAGCGGGGACTCTGCTACGGAGCAGTACTTC.